Listed here are 12 T cell receptor beta chains from one sample, sequenced in a study of T cell responses to AZD1222 COVID-19 vaccine. Measured with immunoSEQ multiplex PCR; TCRdb has only the in-frame clones, and not every one. The repertoire holds roughly 100,000 clones, with roughly 88% as singletons. This sample comprised peripheral blood, obtained on day 0 of AZD1222 vaccination. These receptors were collected from an adult in good health.

This clone was seen once. V usage is TRBV4-2 and J usage is TRBJ2-3; perhaps TRBD2 as D (5 bases). With 6 bases removed from V and 4 bases from J, the gap between germline ends came to 8 bases. Looked up from germline, CDR1 is LGHNA and CDR2 is YNFKEQ. The CDR3 extends over 12 amino acids. In DNA form, the CDR3 reads TGTGCCAGCAGGTCGGGGTCAGATACGCAGTATTTT. This translates into CASRSGSDTQYF.

The genes are TRBV5-6 and TRBJ2-5; TRBD1 aligns across 8 bases. The V gene's germline CDR1 is SGHDT and CDR2 YYEEEE. This CDR3 spans 15 amino acids. V lost 5 bases to trimming and J lost 0 bases; unmatched junction nucleotides: 6. In DNA form, the CDR3 reads TGTGCCAGCAGGGGGATGGGACAGGACCAAGAGACCCAGTACTTC. This codes for CASRGMGQDQETQYF.

Only a few counts were recorded for this clone. V gene TRBV4-1 combines with J gene TRBJ2-5, with TRBD2 identical over 11 bases. The germline V gene has CDR1 MGHRA and CDR2 YSYEKL. The CDR3 spans 17 residues. J was trimmed by 6 bases and V by 1 base; bases with no gene match: 10. The chain's CDR3 is CASSQVLAGVPLKTQYF. The CDR3 nucleotides read TGCGCCAGCAGCCAAGTACTAGCGGGGGTCCCCTTGAAGACCCAGTACTTC.

The chain uses TRBV10-1 and TRBJ2-7, with 8 bases fitting TRBD2. The CDR3 loop spans 15 amino acids. Germline V CDR1 and CDR2: WNHNN, SYGVQD (reference sequence). V lost 0 bases and J lost 1; bases outside the gene matches: 2. CDR3 amino acids: CASSESIAGSYEQYF. CDR3 nucleotides: TGCGCCAGCAGTGAGTCGATAGCGGGGTCCTACGAGCAGTACTTC.

The chain combines TRBV19 with TRBJ1-5; D perhaps matches TRBD1 (6 bases). The ends were cut back, 7 bases at V and 7 bases at J, with 17 bases in the middle. The CDR3 runs 14 residues. CDR1 and CDR2 (germline): LNHDA, SQIVND (reference sequence). CDR3 nucleotides: TGTGCCAGTACCTACTCTCAGGGGATACAGCCCCAGCATTTT. This translates into CASTYSQGIQPQHF.

The gene calls are TRBV18 and TRBJ1-1, with D perhaps matching TRBD1 (5 bases). This CDR3 has 15 amino acids. V was cut by 4 bases and J by 2 bases, with 14 bases left in between. The germline V gene has CDR1 KGHSH and CDR2 LQKENI. The CDR3 nucleotides are TGTGCCAGCTCACTGGAGCAGGGTTTAAACACTGAAGCTTTCTTT. The encoded protein is CASSLEQGLNTEAFF.

The V and J genes are TRBV5-6 and TRBJ2-7; TRBD2 matches at 9 bases. The V gene's germline CDR1 is SGHDT and CDR2 YYEEEE. The CDR3 totals 15 residues. With 1 base clipped from V and 3 bases from J, the junction kept 5 bases outside the gene matches. The CDR3 loop is CASSLWPSGVYEQYF. CDR3 bases: TGTGCCAGCAGCTTGTGGCCTAGCGGGGTCTACGAGCAGTACTTC.

This clone has only one observation. The genes are TRBV10-1 and TRBJ2-7; D is uncertain. The CDR3 is made up of 12 amino acids. V lost 1 base and J lost 0, with 1 base in between. Germline V lookup: CDR1 WNHNN, CDR2 SYGVQD (reference sequence). CDR3 in amino acids: CASSEFSYEQYF. CDR3 DNA: TGCGCCAGCAGTGAGTTCTCCTACGAGCAGTACTTC.

J is TRBJ1-2 and V is TRBV2; TRBD1 agrees at 10 bases. Unmatched junction bases numbered 5, after V lost 5 bases and J lost 5 bases. The CDR3 has 14 residues. The germline gives CDR1 SNHLY, CDR2 FYNNEI. CDR3 in amino acids: CASSLGTGAYGYTF. Here the CDR3 DNA reads TGTGCCAGCAGTCTGGGGACAGGGGCGTATGGCTACACCTTC.

This rearrangement joins TRBV10-3 to TRBJ2-3, with D hard to call. The CDR3 totals 15 residues. Deletions cut 0 bases from V and 7 bases from J, with 14 bases between. Germline values: CDR1 ENHRY, CDR2 SYGVKD. CDR3 nucleotides: TGTGCCATCAGTGAGTCTCTGCGGAACATCAATACGCAGTATTTT. Its protein product is CAISESLRNINTQYF.

The V gene is TRBV27, the J gene TRBJ1-4, with 10 bases identical to TRBD1. Germline-derived CDR1 and CDR2 are MNHEY and SMNVEV (reference sequence). The length of the CDR3 is 18 residues. V was pared by 3 bases and J by 2 bases, with 9 bases of the junction left unmatched. The CDR3 DNA reads as TGTGCCAGCAGTTTCTTGGGACAGGGGTCGGGGACTAATGAAAAACTGTTTTTT. It specifies CASSFLGQGSGTNEKLFF. The full variable domain, with the rest looked up from reference TRBV27 and TRBJ1-4, is EAQVTQNPRYLITVTGKKLTVTCSQNMNHEYMSWYRQDPGLGLRQIYYSMNVEVTDKGDVPEGYKVSRKEKRNFPLILESPSPNQTSLYFCASSFLGQGSGTNEKLFFGSGTQLSVL.

This clone has ten or more counts. The chain has TRBV29-1 and TRBJ2-3, with D possibly TRBD2 on 6 matching bases. This CDR3 has 12 residues. From germline, CDR1 is SQVTM and CDR2 ANQGSEA. The V gene lost 5 bases and the J gene lost 2 bases, with 8 bases spanning the gap. The CDR3 sequence is CSVRETTDTQYF. The DNA for the CDR3 is TGCAGCGTTCGGGAGACCACAGATACGCAGTATTTT.